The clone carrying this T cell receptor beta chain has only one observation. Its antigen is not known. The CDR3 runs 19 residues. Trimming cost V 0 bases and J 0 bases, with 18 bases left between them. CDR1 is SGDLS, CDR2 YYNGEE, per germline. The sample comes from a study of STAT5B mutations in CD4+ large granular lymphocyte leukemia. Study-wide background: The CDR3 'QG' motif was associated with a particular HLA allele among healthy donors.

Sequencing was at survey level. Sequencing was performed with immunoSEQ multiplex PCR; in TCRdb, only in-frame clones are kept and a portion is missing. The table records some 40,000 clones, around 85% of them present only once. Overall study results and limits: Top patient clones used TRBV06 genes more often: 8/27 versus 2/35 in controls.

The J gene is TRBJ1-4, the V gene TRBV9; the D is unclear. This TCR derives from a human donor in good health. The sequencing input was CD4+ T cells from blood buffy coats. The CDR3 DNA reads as TGTGCCAGCAGCGTAGATGTGGGTTTCTCCGCTGCAACTAATGAAAAACTGTTTTTT. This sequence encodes CASSVDVGFSAATNEKLFF.